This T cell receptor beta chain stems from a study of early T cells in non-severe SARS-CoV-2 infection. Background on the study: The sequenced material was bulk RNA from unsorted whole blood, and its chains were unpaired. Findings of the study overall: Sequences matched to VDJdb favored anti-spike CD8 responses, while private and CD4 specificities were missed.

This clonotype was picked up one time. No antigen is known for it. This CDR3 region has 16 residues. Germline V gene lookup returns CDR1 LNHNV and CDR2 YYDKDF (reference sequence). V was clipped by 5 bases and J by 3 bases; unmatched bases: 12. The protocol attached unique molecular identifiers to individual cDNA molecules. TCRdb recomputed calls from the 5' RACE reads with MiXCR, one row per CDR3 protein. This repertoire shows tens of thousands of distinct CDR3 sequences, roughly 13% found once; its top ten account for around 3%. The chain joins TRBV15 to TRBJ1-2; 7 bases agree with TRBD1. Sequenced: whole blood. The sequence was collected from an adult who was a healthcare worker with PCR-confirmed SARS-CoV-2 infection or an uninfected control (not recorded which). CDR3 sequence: CATSSRGDSLYYGYTF. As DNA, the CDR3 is TGTGCCACCAGCTCACGAGGGGACAGCCTTTACTATGGCTACACCTTC.